The rows below give T cell receptor beta chains drawn from one sample of a study of T-cell memory formation after mild COVID-19. Each CDR3 protein is one row after TCRdb ran MiXCR on the 5' RACE reads. The sample includes 85,000 to 130,000 distinct CDR3 sequences, over 8.5% of them seen just once. The specimen was PBMCs or a T cell subset sorted from them (not recorded which). Source of these receptors: a man aged 18-30 years who had mild COVID-19 (a few samples of this study predate the infection). Cell type and time point are not known. Both conserved end residues are part of each CDR3. Each record gives: J gene, clone size, V gene, D gene, CDR3 DNA, CDR3 protein. A D gene is named only where the DNA matches it firmly. Clone size is given for some rows only: seen once, a few or many times, or a class if the clone is expanded.

TRBJ1-1,few,TRBV29-1,.,TGCAGCGTTGCCCGGGGGACGACCTATGAAGCTTTCTTT,CSVARGTTYEAFF
TRBJ2-3,.,TRBV4-1,TRBD2,TGCGCCAGCAGCCAAGTCTCCCAGCGGGGGCCTCTGACAGATACGCAGTATTTT,CASSQVSQRGPLTDTQYF
TRBJ2-7,.,TRBV12-3/TRBV12-4,.,TGTGCCAGCAGTTGGGGGGATGGCGAGCAGTACTTC,CASSWGDGEQYF
TRBJ1-5,few,TRBV7-2,TRBD1,TGTGCCAGCAGCTCCCCGGGACAGCGCAATCAGCCCCAGCATTTT,CASSSPGQRNQPQHF
TRBJ1-5,.,TRBV27,.,TGTGCCAGCAGTTTCTCCGGGGGGAGCAATCAGCCCCAGCATTTT,CASSFSGGSNQPQHF
TRBJ1-6,few,TRBV6-5,.,TGTGCCAGCAGGATGGGGGCGGGGGCTAACTCACCCCTCCACTTT,CASRMGAGANSPLHF
TRBJ2-2,few,TRBV6-6,.,TGTGCCAGCAGTTACAAGGCCGGGGAGCTGTTTTTT,CASSYKAGELFF
TRBJ2-3,few,TRBV9,TRBD2,TGTGCCAGCAGCTGGCTCCTAGCGGGGGGCGCAGATACGCAGTATTTT,CASSWLLAGGADTQYF
TRBJ1-5,few,TRBV4-2,.,TGTGCCAGCAGCCCCCGTGAGGGGAATCAGCCCCAGCATTTT,CASSPREGNQPQHF
TRBJ2-3,many,TRBV21-1,.,TGTGCCAGCAGCATCAGACTAGCTAGCACAGATACGCAGTATTTT,CASSIRLASTDTQYF
TRBJ2-1,few,TRBV29-1,.,TGCAGCGTTGACAGGGACAATGAGCAGTTCTTC,CSVDRDNEQFF
TRBJ2-7,few,TRBV6-6,.,TGTGCCAGCAGTTGGGGTCTCAGCTCCTACGAGCAGTACTTC,CASSWGLSSYEQYF
TRBJ1-1,.,TRBV7-7,.,TGTGCTAGCAGCTTTAGCAGGGGCACTGAAGCTTTCTTT,CASSFSRGTEAFF
TRBJ2-6,many,TRBV6-5,.,TGTGCCAGCAGTTTAATGGGAACCGGGGCCAACGTCCTGACTTTC,CASSLMGTGANVLTF
TRBJ1-3,few,TRBV2,.,TGTGCCAGCAGTGATTTTCGCGGCGGGAACACCATATATTTT,CASSDFRGGNTIYF
TRBJ1-2,.,TRBV24-1,.,TGTGCCACCAGTGATTCATCGAGGGGGGCCCCAGGCGGATACTATGGCTACACCTTC,CATSDSSRGAPGGYYGYTF
TRBJ1-6,.,TRBV19,.,TGTGCCAGTAGTACCCTTGGTTCACCCCTCCACTTT,CASSTLGSPLHF
TRBJ2-2,few,TRBV5-5,TRBD2,TGTGCCAGCAGCTCTAGCGGGGCGAACACCGGGGAGCTGTTTTTT,CASSSSGANTGELFF
TRBJ2-1,.,TRBV7-8,TRBD1,TGTGCCAGCAGCTCAATAGCGCAGGGACAGGGGTTTCGTGAGCAGTTCTTC,CASSSIAQGQGFREQFF
TRBJ1-2,many,TRBV28,TRBD1,TGTGCCAGCAGTTCAAAGGGGGCCTATGGCTACACCTTC,CASSSKGAYGYTF
TRBJ2-7,.,TRBV7-8,.,TGTGCCAGCAGCTTACGAGGGGGCTCCTACGAGCAGTACTTC,CASSLRGGSYEQYF
TRBJ2-6,.,TRBV10-3,.,TGTGCCATCAGTGACTCGGGCACCTCTGGGGCCAACGTCCTGACTTTC,CAISDSGTSGANVLTF
TRBJ2-1,.,TRBV6-2/TRBV6-3,.,TGTGCCAGCAGTTACGGTCGGTATGAGCAGTTCTTC,CASSYGRYEQFF
TRBJ2-3,few,TRBV20-1,.,TGCAGTGCTCCCAGGGAGGATGGGATTATGGATACGCAGTATTTT,CSAPREDGIMDTQYF
TRBJ1-5,few,TRBV5-6,.,TGTGCCAGCAGCCTTTCGGGGGGGGGCCAGCCCCAGCATTTT,CASSLSGGGQPQHF
TRBJ2-3,.,TRBV18,.,TGTGCCAGCTCACCCCGCGGGGAGCAAATCACAGATACGCAGTATTTT,CASSPRGEQITDTQYF
TRBJ1-1,.,TRBV7-9,.,TGTGCCAGCAGCTTAGCGAGCAGGGTCACTGAAGCTTTCTTT,CASSLASRVTEAFF
TRBJ2-1,.,TRBV6-2/TRBV6-3,TRBD2,TGTGCCAGCAGTTACGAGCGGGGTTACAATGAGCAGTTCTTC,CASSYERGYNEQFF
TRBJ2-1,.,TRBV12-5,.,TGTGCTAGTGGTTTGGTATATGACAATGAGCAGTTCTTC,CASGLVYDNEQFF
TRBJ2-2,few,TRBV6-5,.,TGTGCCAGCAGTACGCTCCAAGAGGCCGGGGAGCTGTTTTTT,CASSTLQEAGELFF
TRBJ2-1,once,TRBV3-1,.,TGTGCCAGCAGCCAAGAGCTGGGTGAGCAGTTCTTC,CASSQELGEQFF
TRBJ2-7,few,TRBV7-9,.,TGTGCCAGTGACAGCGGGTGGTACGAGCAGTACTTC,CASDSGWYEQYF
TRBJ2-7,many,TRBV5-1,TRBD1,TGCGCCAGTAGAGGGACAGTAGACTACGAGCAGTACTTC,CASRGTVDYEQYF
TRBJ1-4,.,TRBV5-5,.,TGTGCCAGCAGCTTGGCCCGGGAGGGGGTCGGCTCAACTAATGAAAAACTGTTTTTT,CASSLAREGVGSTNEKLFF
TRBJ2-7,many,TRBV5-1,TRBD1,TGCGCCAGCAGCTTACAGGGGGCGCGGGAGCAGTACTTC,CASSLQGAREQYF
TRBJ2-1,.,TRBV29-1,TRBD2,TGCAGCGCTGGGGTAGCGGGGGACTACAATGAGCAGTTCTTC,CSAGVAGDYNEQFF
TRBJ1-2,many,TRBV29-1,TRBD1,TGCAGCGTTGAAGCTTGGACAGGGGTGGCAGGCTACACCTTC,CSVEAWTGVAGYTF
TRBJ2-5,few,TRBV5-1,.,TGCGCCAGCAGCTTTCTATCCCCGGGACAAGTAGAAGAGACCCAGTACTTC,CASSFLSPGQVEETQYF
TRBJ1-1,few,TRBV7-9,.,TGTGCCAGCAGCCCGACAGAGATGAACACTGAAGCTTTCTTT,CASSPTEMNTEAFF
TRBJ2-1,many,TRBV29-1,.,TGCAGCGTTGGTTTTATGGGCAATGAGCAGTTCTTC,CSVGFMGNEQFF
TRBJ2-3,few,TRBV6-5,.,TGTGCCAGCAGTCATGAGGGCACAGATACGCAGTATTTT,CASSHEGTDTQYF
TRBJ2-7,.,TRBV6-6,.,TGTGCCAGCAGTTACGGCGGCGAGCAGTACTTC,CASSYGGEQYF
TRBJ2-2,.,TRBV2,.,TGTGCCAGCGTCTCGGGAGCAAACACCGGGGAGCTGTTTTTT,CASVSGANTGELFF
TRBJ2-3,few,TRBV28,.,TGTGCCAGCAGGGACACAGATACGCAGTATTTT,CASRDTDTQYF
TRBJ2-7,few,TRBV3-1,TRBD2,TGTGCCAGCAGCCCTGCTAGCGGGCCTCTCTACGAGCAGTACTTC,CASSPASGPLYEQYF
TRBJ2-1,.,TRBV5-6,.,TGTGCCAGCACCGGGATACGGCTAAGGCAGTTCTTC,CASTGIRLRQFF
TRBJ2-5,.,TRBV7-2,TRBD2,TGTGCCAGCAGCTTAGGGCCCCCCAGCGGGGGCCCGCGGGAGACCCAGTACTTC,CASSLGPPSGGPRETQYF
TRBJ2-7,few,TRBV5-1,.,TGCGCCAGCAGCGCCGTGGGCGATTACTACGAGCAGTACTTC,CASSAVGDYYEQYF
TRBJ2-1,many,TRBV7-3,.,TGTGCCAGCGGAAGGGTGAACGAGCAGTTCTTC,CASGRVNEQFF
TRBJ2-2,few,TRBV6-2/TRBV6-3,TRBD1,TGTGCCAGCAGCACCGCCCGACAGGGCTTAACCGGGGAGCTGTTTTTT,CASSTARQGLTGELFF
TRBJ2-5,many,TRBV5-1,TRBD2,TGCGCCAGCAGCGCCGGGACTAGCGGGGTGGAGACCCAGTACTTC,CASSAGTSGVETQYF
TRBJ2-1,.,TRBV10-1,.,TGCGCCAGCAGCCCCGAGACTGGAAATGAGCAGTTCTTC,CASSPETGNEQFF
TRBJ1-2,many,TRBV7-9,.,TGTGCCAGCAGCCTAGACCGGCAGGCCACTAACTATGGCTACACCTTC,CASSLDRQATNYGYTF
TRBJ2-1,.,TRBV29-1,.,TGCAGCGTTGAAGACCAACAGGTGGGGCAGTTCTTC,CSVEDQQVGQFF
TRBJ1-1,few,TRBV9,.,TGTGCCAGCAGCGTAGATCGGGGAAAAGCTTTCTTT,CASSVDRGKAFF
TRBJ2-1,.,TRBV7-2,.,TGTGCCAGCAGCTTAAGCGGACCCCAGGGGAATGAGCAGTTCTTC,CASSLSGPQGNEQFF
TRBJ1-1,few,TRBV7-2,TRBD1,TGTGCCAGCAGCTTAGGTCCAGGGGGCATAGTATTAATTGGGAAGTCTGAAGCTTTCTTT,CASSLGPGGIVLIGKSEAFF
TRBJ1-2,many,TRBV5-4,.,TGTGCCAGCAGCGCCACAGGGTACTACACCTTC,CASSATGYYTF
TRBJ2-1,few,TRBV6-6,.,TGTGCCAGCAGTTACTCGTTGACTAATTCTTTCTTC,CASSYSLTNSFF
TRBJ2-3,few,TRBV12-3/TRBV12-4,TRBD1,TGTGCCAGCAGTGCAAACCCGACAGGGTACCCAGATACGCAGTATTTT,CASSANPTGYPDTQYF